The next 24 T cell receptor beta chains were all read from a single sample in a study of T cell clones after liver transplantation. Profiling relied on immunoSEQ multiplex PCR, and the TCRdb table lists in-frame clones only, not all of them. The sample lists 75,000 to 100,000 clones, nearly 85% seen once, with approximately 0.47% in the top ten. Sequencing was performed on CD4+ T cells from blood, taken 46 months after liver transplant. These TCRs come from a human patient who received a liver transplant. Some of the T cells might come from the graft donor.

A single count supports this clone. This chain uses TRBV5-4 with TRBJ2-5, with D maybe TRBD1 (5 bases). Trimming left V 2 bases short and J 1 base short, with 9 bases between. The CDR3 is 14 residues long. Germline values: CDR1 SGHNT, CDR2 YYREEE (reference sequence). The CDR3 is CASSFPQGQETQYF. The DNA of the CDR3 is TGTGCCAGCAGCTTCCCGCAGGGCCAAGAGACCCAGTACTTC. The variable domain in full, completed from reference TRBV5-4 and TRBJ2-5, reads ETGVTQSPTHLIKTRGQQVTLRCSSQSGHNTVSWYQQALGQGPQFIFQYYREEENGRGNFPPRFSGLQFPNYSSELNVNALELDDSALYLCASSFPQGQETQYFGPGTRLLVL.

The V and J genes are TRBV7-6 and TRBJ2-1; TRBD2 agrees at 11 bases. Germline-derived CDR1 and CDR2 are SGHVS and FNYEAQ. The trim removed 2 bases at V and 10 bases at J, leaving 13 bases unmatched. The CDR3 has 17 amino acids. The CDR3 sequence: CASSLLNSGRGDGEQFF. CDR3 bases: TGTGCCAGCAGCTTACTCAATAGCGGGAGGGGGGACGGAGAGCAGTTCTTC.

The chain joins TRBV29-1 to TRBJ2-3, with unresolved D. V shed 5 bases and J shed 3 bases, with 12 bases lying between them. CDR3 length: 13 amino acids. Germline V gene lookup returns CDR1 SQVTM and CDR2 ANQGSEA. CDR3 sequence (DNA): TGCAGCGTTTCAAGGACGACGACAGATACGCAGTATTTT. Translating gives CSVSRTTTDTQYF.

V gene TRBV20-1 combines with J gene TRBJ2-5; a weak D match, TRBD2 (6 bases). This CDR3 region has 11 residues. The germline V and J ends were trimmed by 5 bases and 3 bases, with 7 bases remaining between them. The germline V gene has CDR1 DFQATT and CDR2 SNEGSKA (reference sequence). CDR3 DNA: TGCAGTGCTCTAGCGAAAGAGACCCAGTACTTC. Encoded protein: CSALAKETQYF.

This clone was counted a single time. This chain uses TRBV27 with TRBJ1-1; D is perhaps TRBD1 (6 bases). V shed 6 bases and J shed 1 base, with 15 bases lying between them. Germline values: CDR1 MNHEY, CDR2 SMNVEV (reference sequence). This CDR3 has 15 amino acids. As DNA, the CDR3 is TGTGCCAGCAGCTCTCCAGGGGCCCGGAACACTGAAGCTTTCTTT. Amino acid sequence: CASSSPGARNTEAFF.

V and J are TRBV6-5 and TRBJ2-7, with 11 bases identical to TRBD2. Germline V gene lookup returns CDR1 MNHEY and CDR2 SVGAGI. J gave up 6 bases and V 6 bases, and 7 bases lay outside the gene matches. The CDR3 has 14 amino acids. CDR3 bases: TGTGCCAGCAGGCGCACTAGCGGGAGACCCGAGCAGTACTTC. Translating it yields CASRRTSGRPEQYF.

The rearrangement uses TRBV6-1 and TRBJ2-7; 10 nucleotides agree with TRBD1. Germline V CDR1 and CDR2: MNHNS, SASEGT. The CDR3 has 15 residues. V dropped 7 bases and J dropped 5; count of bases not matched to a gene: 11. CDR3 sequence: CASTSKDRGSHEQYF. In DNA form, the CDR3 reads TGTGCCAGCACCTCGAAGGACAGGGGGTCCCACGAGCAGTACTTC.

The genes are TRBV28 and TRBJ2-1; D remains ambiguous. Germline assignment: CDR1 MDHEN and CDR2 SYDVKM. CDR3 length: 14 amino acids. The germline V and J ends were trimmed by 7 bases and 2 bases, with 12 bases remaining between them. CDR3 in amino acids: CASTPWAPYNEQFF. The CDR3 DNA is TGTGCCAGCACCCCCTGGGCACCCTACAATGAGCAGTTCTTC.

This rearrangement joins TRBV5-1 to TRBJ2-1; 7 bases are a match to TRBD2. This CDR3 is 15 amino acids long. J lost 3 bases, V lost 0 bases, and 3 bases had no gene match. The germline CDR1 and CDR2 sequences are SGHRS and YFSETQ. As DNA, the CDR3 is TGCGCCAGCAGCTTGGGGGGACTAAACTACAATGAGCAGTTCTTC. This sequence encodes CASSLGGLNYNEQFF.

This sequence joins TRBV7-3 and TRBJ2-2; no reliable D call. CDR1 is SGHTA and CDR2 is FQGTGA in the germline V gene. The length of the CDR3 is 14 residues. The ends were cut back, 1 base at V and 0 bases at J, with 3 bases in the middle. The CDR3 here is CASSLSSNTGELFF. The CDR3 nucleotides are TGTGCCAGCAGCTTAAGCTCGAACACCGGGGAGCTGTTTTTT.

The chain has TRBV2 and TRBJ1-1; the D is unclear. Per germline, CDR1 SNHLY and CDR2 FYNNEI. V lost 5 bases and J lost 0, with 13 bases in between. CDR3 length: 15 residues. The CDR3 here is CASSPGLGLNTEAFF. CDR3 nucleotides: TGTGCCAGCAGTCCCGGGTTGGGATTGAACACTGAAGCTTTCTTT.

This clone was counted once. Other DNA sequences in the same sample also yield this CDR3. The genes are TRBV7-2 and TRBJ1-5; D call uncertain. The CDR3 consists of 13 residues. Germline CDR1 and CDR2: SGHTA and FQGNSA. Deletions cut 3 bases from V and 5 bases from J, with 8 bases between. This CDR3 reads CASSLGGDQPQHF. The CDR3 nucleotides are TGTGCCAGCAGCTTGGGCGGGGATCAGCCCCAGCATTTT.

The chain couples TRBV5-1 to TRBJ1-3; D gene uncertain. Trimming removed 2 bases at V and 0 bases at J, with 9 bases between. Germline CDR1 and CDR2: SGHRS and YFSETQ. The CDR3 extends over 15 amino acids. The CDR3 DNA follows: TGCGCCAGCAGCTTAAGTCCTCTCTCTGGAAACACCATATATTTT. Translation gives CASSLSPLSGNTIYF.

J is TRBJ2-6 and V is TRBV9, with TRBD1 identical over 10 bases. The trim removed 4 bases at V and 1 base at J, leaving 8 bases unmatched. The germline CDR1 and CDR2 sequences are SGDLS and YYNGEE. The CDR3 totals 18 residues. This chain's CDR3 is CASSPRTGGGSGANVLTF. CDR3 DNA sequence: TGTGCCAGCAGCCCTCGGACAGGGGGGGGATCTGGGGCCAACGTCCTGACTTTC.

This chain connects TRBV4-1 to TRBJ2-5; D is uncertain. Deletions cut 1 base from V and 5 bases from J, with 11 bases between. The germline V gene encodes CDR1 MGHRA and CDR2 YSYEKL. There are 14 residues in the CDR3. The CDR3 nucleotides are TGCGCCAGCAGCCAAGGACCGGCCTCCGAGACCCAGTACTTC. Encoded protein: CASSQGPASETQYF.

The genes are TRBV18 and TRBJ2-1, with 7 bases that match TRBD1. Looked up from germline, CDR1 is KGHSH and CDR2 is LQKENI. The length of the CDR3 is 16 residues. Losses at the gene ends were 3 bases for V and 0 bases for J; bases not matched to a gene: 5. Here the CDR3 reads CASSPTGVSSYNEQFF. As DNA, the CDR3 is TGTGCCAGCTCACCCACAGGGGTCAGCTCCTACAATGAGCAGTTCTTC.

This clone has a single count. As DNA, the CDR3 is TGTGCCAGCTCACCAACAGAAACGACTATGAACACTGAAGCTTTCTTT. It yields the protein CASSPTETTMNTEAFF. The gene calls are TRBV18 and TRBJ1-1; D is uncertain. CDR1 and CDR2 from the germline V gene are KGHSH and LQKENI. V was cut by 2 bases and J by 0 bases, with 13 bases left in between. This CDR3 has 16 amino acids.

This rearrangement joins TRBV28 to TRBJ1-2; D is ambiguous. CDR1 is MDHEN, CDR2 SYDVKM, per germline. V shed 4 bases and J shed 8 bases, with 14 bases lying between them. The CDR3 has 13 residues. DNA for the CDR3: TGTGCCAGCAGTTCCACCGGGCTTCAGGGCTACACCTTC. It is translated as CASSSTGLQGYTF.

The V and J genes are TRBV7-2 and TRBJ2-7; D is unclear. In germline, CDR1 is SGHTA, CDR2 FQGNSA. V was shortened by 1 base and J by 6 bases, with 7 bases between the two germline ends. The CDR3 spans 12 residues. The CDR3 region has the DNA TGTGCCAGCAGCTTAGGTCCTGGCGAGCAGTACTTC. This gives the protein CASSLGPGEQYF.

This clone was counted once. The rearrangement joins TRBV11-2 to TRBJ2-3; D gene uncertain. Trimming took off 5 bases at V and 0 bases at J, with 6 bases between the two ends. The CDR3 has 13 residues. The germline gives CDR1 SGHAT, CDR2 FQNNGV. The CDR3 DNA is TGTGCCAGCAGCCCCCTTAGCACAGATACGCAGTATTTT. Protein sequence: CASSPLSTDTQYF.

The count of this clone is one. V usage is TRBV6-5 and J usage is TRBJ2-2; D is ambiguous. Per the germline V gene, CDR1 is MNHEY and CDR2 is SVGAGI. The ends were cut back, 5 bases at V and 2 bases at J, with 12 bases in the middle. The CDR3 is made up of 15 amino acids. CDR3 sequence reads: CASSVILPNTGELFF. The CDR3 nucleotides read TGTGCCAGCAGTGTCATCCTACCTAACACCGGGGAGCTGTTTTTT.

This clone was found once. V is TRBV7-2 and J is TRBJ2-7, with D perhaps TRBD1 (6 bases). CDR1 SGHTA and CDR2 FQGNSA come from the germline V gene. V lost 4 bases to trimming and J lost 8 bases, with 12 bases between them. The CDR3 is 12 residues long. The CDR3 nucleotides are TGTGCCAGCAGCTCAGGGTGGGGGCAGCAGTACTTC. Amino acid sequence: CASSSGWGQQYF.

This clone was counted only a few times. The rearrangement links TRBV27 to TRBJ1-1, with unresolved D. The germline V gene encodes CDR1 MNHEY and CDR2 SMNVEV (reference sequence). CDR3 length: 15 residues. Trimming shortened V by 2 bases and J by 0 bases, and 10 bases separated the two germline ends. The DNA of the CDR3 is TGTGCCAGCAGTTTAGCAGGAAGCATGAACACTGAAGCTTTCTTT. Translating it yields CASSLAGSMNTEAFF.

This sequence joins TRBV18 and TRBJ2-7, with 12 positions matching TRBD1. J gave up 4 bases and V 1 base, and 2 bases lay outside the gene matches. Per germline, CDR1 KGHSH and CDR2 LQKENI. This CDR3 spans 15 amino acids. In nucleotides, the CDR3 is TGTGCCAGCTCACCACGGGACAGGGGGCTTTACGAGCAGTACTTC. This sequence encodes CASSPRDRGLYEQYF.